The 31 T cell receptor beta chains in this list originate from one sample, sequenced in a study of beta chain features in type 1 diabetes. General observations from the study: A moderate, significant TCRB CDR3 shortening appeared in type 1 diabetes across four CD4+ subsets.

The entirety of the isolated RNA underwent reverse transcription, so expressed TCRB transcripts were sequenced. Assay used: immunoSEQ multiplex PCR; TCRdb lists only in-frame clones, some missing. The repertoire holds 240,000 or so clones, with roughly 21% as singletons. Their cognate antigens are unknown. Sequencing used naive CD4+ T cells from blood. The receptors stem from a woman aged 40 to 55 with type 1 diabetes.

Only a few counts were recorded for this clone. The same CDR3 also results from other DNA sequences found in this sample. The chain is built from TRBV30 and TRBJ1-3; D uncertain. CDR3 size: 15 residues. V lost 3 bases, J lost 0 bases, and 12 bases lay in between. Germline values: CDR1 GTSNPN, CDR2 SVGIG (reference sequence). This CDR3 reads CAWSGGLSSGNTIYF. In nucleotides, the CDR3 is TGTGCCTGGAGCGGCGGGCTGAGCTCTGGAAACACCATATATTTT.

V is TRBV21-1 and J is TRBJ1-5. TRBV21-1 is deemed a pseudogene. CDR3 length equals 15 residues. The CDR3 DNA is TGTGCCAGCAGCTCTCCTCCGGGGGAGAGTCAGCCCCAGCATTTT. Translated, it gives CASSSPPGESQPQHF.

The J gene is TRBJ1-1, the V gene TRBV30, with a tentative D call TRBD1 (6 bases). This CDR3 is built from 13 residues. The germline CDR1 and CDR2 sequences are GTSNPN and SVGIG (reference sequence). V lost 1 base and J 5 bases, leaving 11 bases between the germline ends. The CDR3 protein is CAWSEDRGTEAFF. For the CDR3, the DNA is TGTGCCTGGAGTGAGGACAGAGGTACTGAAGCTTTCTTT.

The chain couples TRBV28 to TRBJ2-3; D gene ambiguous. The CDR3 sequence is 13 residues long. Trimming removed 5 bases from V and 2 bases from J, with 8 bases in between. CDR1 is MDHEN and CDR2 is SYDVKM in the germline V gene. The CDR3 here is CASSHLYTDTQYF. CDR3 DNA: TGTGCCAGCAGTCACCTATACACAGATACGCAGTATTTT. The full variable domain, with the rest looked up from reference TRBV28 and TRBJ2-3, is DVKVTQSSRYLVKRTGEKVFLECVQDMDHENMFWYRQDPGLGLRLIYFSYDVKMKEKGDIPEGYSVSREKKERFSLILESASTNQTSMYLCASSHLYTDTQYFGPGTRLTVL.

J is TRBJ2-1 and V is TRBV14; no clear D. The CDR3 length is 12 residues. Germline CDR1 is SGHDN and CDR2 is FVKESK. V was clipped by 3 bases and J by 8 bases, with 8 bases between them. The CDR3 spells CASSHTRYEQFF. The CDR3 DNA reads TGTGCCAGCAGCCACACGCGGTATGAGCAGTTCTTC. The full variable domain, in which reference TRBV14 and TRBJ2-1 provide the parts outside the CDR3, is EAGVTQFPSHSVIEKGQTVTLRCDPISGHDNLYWYRRVMGKEIKFLLHFVKESKQDESGMPNNRFLAERTGGTYSTLKVQPAELEDSGVYFCASSHTRYEQFFGPGTRLTVL.

The rearrangement joins TRBV9 to TRBJ2-3; TRBD1 is a possible D gene (6 bases). The germline V and J ends were trimmed by 2 bases and 6 bases, with 22 bases remaining between them. Germline values: CDR1 SGDLS, CDR2 YYNGEE. The CDR3 covers 17 residues. The CDR3, as DNA: TGTGCCAGCAGCGTGCACACCTTCGACAGGTTCCCCGATACGCAGTATTTT. This codes for CASSVHTFDRFPDTQYF.

In its sample, this clone was seen a few times. CDR3: CASTRTGMNYGYTF. The DNA for the CDR3 is TGTGCCAGTACCAGGACAGGGATGAACTATGGCTACACCTTC. The chain has TRBV19 and TRBJ1-2, with 8 bases that match TRBD1. Unmatched junction bases numbered 6, after V lost 7 bases and J lost 2 bases. This CDR3 spans 14 amino acids. Germline CDR1 LNHDA, CDR2 SQIVND (reference sequence).

This clone was counted between two and nine times. V gene TRBV4-3 combines with J gene TRBJ2-1, with D unresolved. CDR3 size: 15 residues. CDR1 and CDR2 (germline): LGHNA, YSLEER. Deletions cut 0 bases from V and 3 bases from J, with 9 bases between. CDR3 in amino acids: CASSQDAAYYNEQFF. CDR3 DNA: TGCGCCAGCAGCCAAGATGCGGCCTACTACAATGAGCAGTTCTTC.

The V and J genes are TRBV7-9 and TRBJ1-1, with 7 nucleotides matching TRBD1. Unmatched junction bases numbered 6, after V lost 7 bases and J lost 1 base. This CDR3 has 14 residues. Germline V CDR1 and CDR2: SEHNR, FQNEAQ (reference sequence). CDR3 DNA: TGTGCCAGCACCCAAGGGGGCCAGAACACTGAAGCTTTCTTT. It translates to CASTQGGQNTEAFF.

V and J are TRBV5-4 and TRBJ1-2; perhaps TRBD1 as D (6 bases). With 2 bases removed from V and 8 bases from J, the gap between germline ends came to 16 bases. The CDR3 has 14 residues. Germline V gene sequence: CDR1 SGHNT, CDR2 YYREEE (reference sequence). The CDR3 loop reads CASSFQGIKKGYTF. The CDR3 region has the DNA TGTGCCAGCAGCTTTCAGGGGATCAAGAAGGGCTACACCTTC.

This clone appeared a few times. V gene TRBV25-1 combines with J gene TRBJ2-6, with a tentative D call TRBD2 (6 bases). This CDR3 has 15 amino acids. V lost 5 bases to trimming and J lost 2 bases, with 10 bases between them. Germline V CDR1 and CDR2: MGHDK, SYGVNS. The CDR3 region is CASSPPGAGANVLTF. CDR3 DNA: TGTGCCAGCAGTCCTCCGGGGGCTGGGGCCAACGTCCTGACTTTC.

This clone was counted a few times. The V and J genes are TRBV9 and TRBJ2-2; 7 nucleotides line up with TRBD2. Per the germline V gene, CDR1 is SGDLS and CDR2 is YYNGEE. The V segment lost 0 bases and the J segment 1 base; nucleotides outside the gene matches: 3. CDR3 length: 16 amino acids. The CDR3 bases are TGTGCCAGCAGCGTAGATCCGGGAGGGAACACCGGGGAGCTGTTTTTT. Its translation: CASSVDPGGNTGELFF.

The chain couples TRBV4-3 to TRBJ1-1, with D possibly TRBD1 on 5 matching bases. Germline V gives CDR1 LGHNA, CDR2 YSLEER. Trimming left V 5 bases short and J 4 bases short, with 11 bases between. The CDR3 consists of 13 residues. CDR3 loop: CASSGGMATEAFF. CDR3 DNA sequence: TGCGCCAGCAGCGGGGGGATGGCCACTGAAGCTTTCTTT.

V and J are TRBV6-5 and TRBJ2-1; TRBD1 is a possible D gene (6 bases). Germline assignment: CDR1 MNHEY and CDR2 SVGAGI. The CDR3 extends over 14 amino acids. Trimming took off 2 bases at V and 6 bases at J, with 11 bases between the two ends. Here the CDR3 DNA reads TGTGCCAGCAGTTACCAGGGGAAGGGCAATGAGCAGTTCTTC. Residues: CASSYQGKGNEQFF.

The chain is built from TRBV30 and TRBJ1-1; 7 bases agree with TRBD1. From germline, CDR1 is GTSNPN and CDR2 SVGIG (reference sequence). CDR3 length: 13 residues. The J segment lost 3 bases and the V segment lost 1 base, leaving 2 bases of the junction unmatched. The CDR3 spells CAWSGQGYTEAFF. The CDR3 DNA sequence: TGTGCCTGGAGTGGACAGGGATACACTGAAGCTTTCTTT.

This clone was found a few times. The chain carries TRBV2 and TRBJ1-6, with a weak D call TRBD1 (5 bases). From germline, CDR1 is SNHLY and CDR2 FYNNEI. The CDR3 is 13 residues long. V was pared by 7 bases and J by 8 bases, with 12 bases between. The CDR3 loop is CASMEGFYSPLHF. The CDR3 nucleotides read TGTGCCAGCATGGAGGGGTTCTATTCACCCCTCCACTTT.

The table lists this clone with a few counts. The V and J genes are TRBV29-1 and TRBJ1-2; D might be TRBD1 (5 bases). Germline CDR1 is SQVTM and CDR2 is ANQGSEA. The CDR3 contains 13 residues. V lost 7 bases and J 4 bases, leaving 16 bases between the germline ends. CDR3 in amino acids: CSAQGISVYGYTF. DNA of the CDR3: TGCAGCGCTCAGGGAATCTCCGTCTATGGCTACACCTTC.

The chain employs TRBV27 and TRBJ1-4, with TRBD1 matching 8 bases. Germline CDR1 and CDR2: MNHEY and SMNVEV (reference sequence). After removal of 6 bases from V and 6 bases from J, the junction contained 12 bases not matched to a gene. This CDR3 has 16 residues. This CDR3 reads CASSPGTGRADEKLFF. In DNA form, the CDR3 reads TGTGCCAGCAGCCCAGGGACAGGCAGGGCGGATGAAAAACTGTTTTTT.

This chain connects TRBV4-3 to TRBJ2-2; 12 positions match TRBD2. The CDR3 extends over 18 amino acids. J was trimmed by 6 bases and V by 3 bases; bases with no gene match: 11. Germline-derived CDR1 and CDR2 are LGHNA and YSLEER. CDR3 sequence reads: CASSHSTSGGRRSGELFF. CDR3 in DNA: TGCGCCAGCAGCCATTCAACTAGCGGGGGGAGGAGGTCCGGGGAGCTGTTTTTT.

This clone was observed a few times. The chain links TRBV28 to TRBJ1-5; 10 bases map to TRBD1. Germline CDR1 and CDR2: MDHEN and SYDVKM. This CDR3 spans 14 amino acids. V shed 5 bases, J shed 5 bases, and the junction held 3 bases outside the gene matches. Written as DNA, the CDR3 is TGTGCCAGCAGTCCCGGACAGGGGGATCAGCCCCAGCATTTT. Amino acids: CASSPGQGDQPQHF.

The chain is built from TRBV5-6 and TRBJ2-1, with a tentative D call TRBD1 (6 bases). V shed 0 bases and J shed 4 bases, with 11 bases lying between them. The CDR3 loop spans 15 amino acids. Germline CDR1 reads SGHDT; CDR2 reads YYEEEE. The CDR3 loop reads CASSLAGTQYNEQFF. DNA for the CDR3: TGTGCCAGCAGCTTGGCCGGGACACAATACAATGAGCAGTTCTTC.

This clone has only a few counts. This sequence joins TRBV7-3 and TRBJ2-7; 9 positions agree with TRBD1. Germline assignment: CDR1 SGHTA and CDR2 FQGTGA. The CDR3 runs to 14 residues. V was pared by 5 bases and J by 0 bases, with 2 bases of the junction left unmatched. The CDR3 region is CASSQGQGSYEQYF. CDR3 nucleotide sequence: TGTGCCAGCAGCCAGGGACAGGGCTCCTACGAGCAGTACTTC.

This clone was seen more than once but under ten times. V is TRBV30 and J is TRBJ2-1, with TRBD1 matching over 7 bases. V shed 2 bases and J 8 bases; nucleotides not matched to a gene: 6. Looked up from germline, CDR1 is GTSNPN and CDR2 is SVGIG (reference sequence). CDR3 length: 13 residues. CDR3 amino acids: CAWSHDRVDEQFF. CDR3 in DNA: TGTGCCTGGAGTCATGACAGGGTGGATGAGCAGTTCTTC.

The V call is TRBV28, the J call TRBJ2-7; TRBD1 aligns across 8 bases. The CDR3 covers 15 residues. The V gene's germline CDR1 is MDHEN and CDR2 SYDVKM. The junction had 8 bases not matched to a gene; V was cut back by 7 bases and J by 0 bases. In DNA, the CDR3 is TGTGCCAGCACCCGGGGACAGGCGAGCTCCTACGAGCAGTACTTC. Translating it yields CASTRGQASSYEQYF.

This clone was recorded a few times. The J gene is TRBJ2-7, the V gene TRBV29-1, with a possible D match to TRBD1 (6 bases). Looked up from germline, CDR1 is SQVTM and CDR2 is ANQGSEA. V was trimmed by 5 bases and J by 0 bases, leaving 8 bases between them. CDR3 length: 12 residues. The CDR3 loop reads CSVRTVSYEQYF. The CDR3 DNA sequence: TGCAGCGTTCGGACAGTCTCCTACGAGCAGTACTTC.

V is TRBV2 and J is TRBJ1-5; 9 nucleotides agree with TRBD1. This CDR3 is 14 amino acids long. Germline CDR1 and CDR2: SNHLY and FYNNEI. V dropped 2 bases and J dropped 7; count of bases not matched to a gene: 3. CDR3 nucleotides: TGTGCCAGCAGTGAATGGACAGGGGAACAGCCCCAGCATTTT. Translation: CASSEWTGEQPQHF.

The genes are TRBV7-9 and TRBJ1-5; a weak D match, TRBD1 (6 bases). The V end lost 5 bases, the J end lost 5 bases, and 16 bases lay between the germline ends. This CDR3 has 15 residues. Germline CDR1 is SEHNR and CDR2 is FQNEAQ (reference sequence). The DNA for the CDR3 is TGTGCCAGCAGCCCTGCGGGGGGCGCGGATCAGCCCCAGCATTTT. This translates into CASSPAGGADQPQHF.

This clone was seen a few times. The chain links TRBV14 to TRBJ1-2; the D gene is possibly TRBD1 (5 bases). The CDR3 runs to 15 residues. From germline, CDR1 is SGHDN and CDR2 FVKESK. The V and J ends lost 2 bases and 0 bases respectively, with 10 bases between them. This CDR3 is CASSQSGGPNYGYTF. CDR3 DNA sequence: TGTGCCAGCAGCCAATCGGGGGGTCCTAACTATGGCTACACCTTC.

The sample holds a few counts of this clone. CDR3 DNA: TGCAGCGTTGACGGTCAGGGGGTCGGCTACACCTTC. This sequence encodes CSVDGQGVGYTF. V usage is TRBV29-1 and J usage is TRBJ1-2; TRBD1 matches 7 bases. The junction had 6 bases not matched to a gene; V was cut back by 3 bases and J by 8 bases. Germline V gene sequence: CDR1 SQVTM, CDR2 ANQGSEA. CDR3 size: 12 residues.

The rearrangement links TRBV5-1 to TRBJ1-5, with 7 nucleotides matching TRBD1. CDR1 and CDR2 from the germline V gene are SGHRS and YFSETQ. J gave up 5 bases and V 3 bases, and 8 bases lay outside the gene matches. The CDR3 spans 15 residues. CDR3 loop: CASSSTGASDQPQHF. The DNA of the CDR3 is TGCGCCAGCAGCTCTACAGGGGCATCAGATCAGCCCCAGCATTTT.

The chain carries TRBV5-4 and TRBJ1-6; weak D call: TRBD1 (6 bases). V lost 2 bases and J lost 10, with 22 bases in between. CDR1 is SGHNT, CDR2 YYREEE, per germline (reference sequence). The CDR3 totals 17 residues. The DNA for the CDR3 is TGTGCCAGCAGCTTTGGGAAGGGGGTAGGGGGGGGATCACCCCTCCACTTT. As protein: CASSFGKGVGGGSPLHF.